These 22 T cell receptor beta chains share one sample of origin, sequenced in a study of CD8 T cells in ankylosing spondylitis (dated by TCRdb to about 2017). Overall study outcomes, separate from this receptor: Blood from ankylosing spondylitis patients appeared to be characterized by a TCR beta motif composed of under 10 highly homologous amino acid variants.

The library was obtained by 5' RACE. Sequenced using an Illumina HiSeq 2500. Clones were called with MiXCR by TCRdb after fastp trimmed the public reads at Q25, and only in-frame beta chains were retained. Each record represents a unique CDR3 protein, reported with the most common genes and DNA among its rows. The sample yields around 770,000 distinct CDR3 sequences; around 20% were counted once. Over 15% of the sample comes from the top ten. These TCRs are of unknown antigen specificity. The specimen was blood, either unsorted or a sorted T cell fraction (not recorded which). The receptors shown here come from a male donor with ankylosing spondylitis.

This clonotype was seen only once. The chain couples TRBV5-5 to TRBJ1-5; no firm D call. Germline loops: CDR1 SGHKS, CDR2 YYEKEE (reference sequence). V gave up 3 bases and J gave up 7 bases, with 14 bases separating them. The CDR3 covers 14 residues. CDR3 DNA: TGTGCCAGCAGCTCGAGGTTGGGTGGGCAGCCCCAGCATTTT. Protein product: CASSSRLGGQPQHF.

In this sample, this clonotype turned up a few times. V and J are TRBV2 and TRBJ2-7; TRBD1 matches at 11 bases. The CDR3 runs to 15 residues. V dropped 9 bases and J dropped 0; count of bases not matched to a gene: 7. Germline V gene data show CDR1 as SNHLY and CDR2 as FYNNEI. Written as DNA, the CDR3 is TGTGCCAGTGGGACAGGGGGTAGTAACTCCTACGAGCAGTACTTC. Its protein product is CASGTGGSNSYEQYF.

V is TRBV29-1 and J is TRBJ1-2; 7 bases fit TRBD1. J lost 0 bases, V lost 4 bases, and 5 bases had no gene match. The CDR3 runs to 14 residues. Germline V CDR1 and CDR2: SQVTM, ANQGSEA. The CDR3 DNA is TGCAGCGTTGTACAGGGGCTATCTAACTATGGCTACACCTTC. It specifies CSVVQGLSNYGYTF.

Comments on this clonotype: Sequence at one end of the junction differs from germline and may be a read error. This sequence joins TRBV30 and TRBJ1-3; possibly TRBD1 for D (6 bases). CDR3 length: 12 residues. The germline V gene has CDR1 GTSNPN and CDR2 SVGIG (reference sequence). CDR3 in amino acids: CPWSNTGNTIYF. The CDR3 coding sequence is TGTCCCTGGAGTAACACAGGGAACACCATATATTTT.

The rearrangement joins TRBV9 to TRBJ2-3, with 7 bases matching TRBD1. This CDR3 has 15 amino acids. Germline loops: CDR1 SGDLS, CDR2 YYNGEE. With 0 bases clipped from V and 6 bases from J, the junction kept 7 bases outside the gene matches. CDR3 sequence (DNA): TGTGCCAGCAGCGTAGAAGGGGACAGTGGGGATACGCAGTATTTT. It codes for CASSVEGDSGDTQYF.

This clonotype has just a few counts. This rearrangement joins TRBV6-1 to TRBJ1-1; D might be TRBD1 (5 bases). The germline CDR1 and CDR2 sequences are MNHNS and SASEGT. Trimming took off 6 bases at V and 8 bases at J, with 16 bases between the two ends. The CDR3 extends over 13 amino acids. CDR3 nucleotide sequence: TGTGCCAGCAGCCGGGGACTCCGGGAGGAAGCTTTCTTT. Its protein product is CASSRGLREEAFF.

This clonotype was observed a few times. The rearrangement uses TRBV20-1 and TRBJ2-1; possible D gene TRBD1, 6 bases. Germline CDR1 is DFQATT and CDR2 is SNEGSKA (reference sequence). CDR3 length: 15 amino acids. V gave up 0 bases and J gave up 0 bases, with 9 bases separating them. CDR3 residues: CSARDMGHSYNEQFF. The CDR3 DNA sequence: TGCAGTGCTAGAGACATGGGACACTCCTACAATGAGCAGTTCTTC.

This clonotype was picked up a small number of times. This chain joins TRBV5-6 and TRBJ1-4; D remains unclear. Germline CDR1 SGHDT, CDR2 YYEEEE. The CDR3 length is 13 residues. V lost 4 bases to trimming and J lost 12 bases, with 16 bases between them. DNA for the CDR3: TGTGCCAGCAGCCGAAATGCCTGGGAGGAACTGTTTTTT. Residues: CASSRNAWEELFF. Based on the CDR3 plus reference TRBV5-6 and TRBJ1-4, the full variable domain is DAGVTQSPTHLIKTRGQQVTLRCSPKSGHDTVSWYQQALGQGPQFIFQYYEEEERQRGNFPDRFSGHQFPNYSSELNVNALLLGDSALYLCASSRNAWEELFFGSGTQLSVL.

The chain uses TRBV19 and TRBJ1-1; D uncertain. Germline V gene lookup returns CDR1 LNHDA and CDR2 SQIVND (reference sequence). The CDR3 covers 16 residues. Trimming pared 4 bases from V and 0 bases from J, leaving 15 bases between. CDR3 protein: CASSTRRQILNTEAFF. CDR3 DNA sequence: TGTGCCAGTAGTACGCGACGACAAATTCTGAACACTGAAGCTTTCTTT.

This clonotype was observed a handful of times. This rearrangement joins TRBV20-1 to TRBJ2-4; the D is unclear. The CDR3 is 15 amino acids. Germline V gene data show CDR1 as DFQATT and CDR2 as SNEGSKA (reference sequence). With 6 bases removed from V and 0 bases from J, the gap between germline ends came to 15 bases. The CDR3 region is CSATRHDLAKNIQYF. As DNA, the CDR3 is TGCAGTGCCACTCGACACGACCTAGCCAAAAACATTCAGTACTTC.

There are many counts of this clonotype. V gene TRBV5-1 combines with J gene TRBJ1-6, with D possibly matching TRBD1 (5 bases). The V and J ends lost 4 bases and 7 bases respectively, with 12 bases between them. The CDR3 is made up of 14 amino acids. Looked up from germline, CDR1 is SGHRS and CDR2 is YFSETQ. The CDR3 loop is CASSLRDLNSPLHF. The CDR3 bases are TGCGCCAGCAGCCTCCGGGACTTAAATTCACCCCTCCACTTT. Complete variable domain (other parts from reference TRBV5-1 and TRBJ1-6): KAGVTQTPRYLIKTRGQQVTLSCSPISGHRSVSWYQQTPGQGLQFLFEYFSETQRNKGNFPGRFSGRQFSNSRSEMNVSTLELGDSALYLCASSLRDLNSPLHFGNGTRLTVT.

The sample holds many counts of this clonotype. The rearrangement uses TRBV12-3 or TRBV12-4 and TRBJ1-2, with 7 bases identical to TRBD1. V trimming: 5 bases; J trimming: 5 bases; junction bases outside the gene matches: 5. The CDR3 sequence is 13 residues long. The CDR3 region is CASSQTGTYGYTF. The DNA for the CDR3 is TGTGCCAGCAGTCAGACAGGGACATATGGCTACACCTTC.

The chain recombines TRBV7-2 with TRBJ2-2; D may correspond to TRBD1 or TRBD2 (6 bases each). V lost 1 base and J 7 bases, leaving 13 bases between the germline ends. Germline V lookup: CDR1 SGHTA, CDR2 FQGNSA. The CDR3 extends over 15 amino acids. The CDR3 DNA reads TGTGCCAGCAGCTTAGTCCCGGGGGCGTACGGGGAGCTGTTTTTT. Translating it yields CASSLVPGAYGELFF.

The rearrangement links TRBV5-1 to TRBJ2-3, with 10 bases fitting TRBD1. The germline V gene encodes CDR1 SGHRS and CDR2 YFSETQ. The CDR3 is made up of 15 amino acids. The trim removed 4 bases at V and 2 bases at J, leaving 4 bases unmatched. The CDR3 bases are TGCGCCAGCAGCGGGACAGGGGAACCCACAGATACGCAGTATTTT. Translated, it gives CASSGTGEPTDTQYF.

V usage is TRBV6-5 and J usage is TRBJ2-7; D might be TRBD1 (5 bases). The CDR3 runs to 12 residues. Germline CDR1 reads MNHEY; CDR2 reads SVGAGI. Trimming took 2 bases from V and 6 from J, leaving 8 bases between them. This CDR3 is CASSYTGSEQYF. Written as DNA, the CDR3 is TGTGCCAGCAGTTACACAGGCTCCGAGCAGTACTTC.

The chain couples TRBV5-1 to TRBJ1-4; D remains unclear. Trimming took 4 bases from V and 3 from J, leaving 16 bases between them. CDR1 and CDR2 from the germline V gene are SGHRS and YFSETQ. The CDR3 has 16 amino acids. CDR3 nucleotide sequence: TGCGCCAGCAGCCCGGGCTATGGGTTGGCTAATGAAAAACTGTTTTTT. This encodes CASSPGYGLANEKLFF.

CDR3: CASSRTTGTSNTGELFF. CDR3 coding DNA: TGCGCCAGCAGCCGCACCACGGGGACGTCGAACACCGGGGAGCTGTTTTTT. V usage is TRBV5-1 and J usage is TRBJ2-2; the D gene could be TRBD1 or TRBD2 (5 bases each). The CDR3 spans 17 residues. The V and J ends lost 4 bases and 0 bases respectively, with 16 bases between them. CDR1 is SGHRS, CDR2 YFSETQ, per germline. Looking up the rest from reference TRBV5-1 and TRBJ2-2 gives the full variable domain: KAGVTQTPRYLIKTRGQQVTLSCSPISGHRSVSWYQQTPGQGLQFLFEYFSETQRNKGNFPGRFSGRQFSNSRSEMNVSTLELGDSALYLCASSRTTGTSNTGELFFGEGSRLTVL.

J is TRBJ2-1 and V is TRBV6-1, with TRBD2 matching over 11 bases. Losses at the gene ends were 8 bases for V and 1 base for J; bases not matched to a gene: 16. The CDR3 spans 19 residues. Looked up from germline, CDR1 is MNHNS and CDR2 is SASEGT. The CDR3 loop is CASGESLAGGLESYNEQFF. The CDR3, as DNA: TGTGCCAGCGGCGAGAGTCTAGCGGGAGGATTGGAATCCTACAATGAGCAGTTCTTC.

This clonotype was recorded many times. CDR3 nucleotides: TGTGCCAGCAGCGGGACAGGGGGTGGGGCAGATACGCAGTATTTT. As protein: CASSGTGGGADTQYF. The chain carries TRBV12-3 or TRBV12-4 and TRBJ2-3; 11 nucleotides line up with TRBD1. This CDR3 is 15 amino acids long. The ends lost 6 bases at V and 4 bases at J; junction bases unmatched: 6.

The chain joins TRBV4-3 to TRBJ2-3, with 9 bases identical to TRBD2. Per germline, CDR1 LGHNA and CDR2 YSLEER. V shed 0 bases and J 2 bases; nucleotides not matched to a gene: 6. The CDR3 length is 17 residues. The CDR3 protein is CASSQEGAGGPTDTQYF. Written as DNA, the CDR3 is TGCGCCAGCAGCCAAGAAGGAGCGGGAGGACCCACAGATACGCAGTATTTT.

This chain connects TRBV4-1 to TRBJ2-7; a possible D gene is TRBD2 (6 bases). V lost 1 base to trimming and J lost 3 bases, with 13 bases between them. The CDR3 length is 15 residues. CDR1 MGHRA and CDR2 YSYEKL come from the germline V gene. CDR3 DNA: TGCGCCAGCAGCCAAGTGCCGGGAGAGTACTACGAGCAGTACTTC. It is translated as CASSQVPGEYYEQYF.

This chain uses TRBV14 with TRBJ2-2, with D unresolved. Germline loops: CDR1 SGHDN, CDR2 FVKESK. The CDR3 extends over 17 amino acids. Deletions cut 0 bases from V and 0 bases from J, with 11 bases between. CDR3 loop: CASSQDGHSANTGELFF. The CDR3, as DNA: TGTGCCAGCAGCCAAGACGGCCACTCCGCGAACACCGGGGAGCTGTTTTTT. The whole variable domain, remainder taken from reference TRBV14 and TRBJ2-2, is EAGVTQFPSHSVIEKGQTVTLRCDPISGHDNLYWYRRVMGKEIKFLLHFVKESKQDESGMPNNRFLAERTGGTYSTLKVQPAELEDSGVYFCASSQDGHSANTGELFFGEGSRLTVL.